The text below deals with one T cell receptor (beta chain). What it recognizes is unknown. The data stem from a study of CD8+CD57+ T cells in acquired aplastic anemia. Study-wide results and caveats: Any difference that existed in CD8+ Simpson's diversity between patients and controls was not significant. The number of CD8+ CDR3 sequences shared by patients and controls was twenty-nine.

CDR3 and TCR beta VDJ profiling relied on genomic DNA as the template. TCRdb fed the reads into MiXCR, producing one record per CDR3 protein. The profile shows approximately 190,000 distinct CDR3 sequences, approximately 50% of them singletons. All sequencing subjects had displayed CD8+CD57+ cell expansion on flow cytometry. CDR3 length: 14 residues. Trimming cost V 3 bases and J 2 bases, with 10 bases left between them. Germline lookup yields CDR1 ENHRY and CDR2 SYGVKD. The V gene is TRBV10-3, the J gene TRBJ1-2; D is perhaps TRBD1 (5 bases). This sequence originates from a human donor with aplastic anemia. Sequencing was carried out using sorted CD4+, CD8+, or CD8+CD57+ T cells (not recorded which) from PBMCs. CDR3 bases: TGTGCCATCAGTGAAGGGACGGTGAACTATGGCTACACCTTC. Protein sequence: CAISEGTVNYGYTF.